These 30 T cell receptor beta chains were all obtained from the same sample, sequenced in a study of PD-1 blockade in classical Hodgkin lymphoma. Sequenced by immunoSEQ multiplex PCR; TCRdb stores in-frame clones only, minus some. The table has over 35,000 clones, 86% seen once. Relapses following autologous stem cell transplantation were seen in all patients, with brentuximab vedotin exposure varying. The sample in question was peripheral blood mononuclear cells (PBMCs), obtained before the second cycle of nivolumab. The source is a human donor with classical Hodgkin lymphoma.

This chain joins TRBV19 and TRBJ2-7, with D perhaps matching TRBD1 or TRBD2 (5 bases each). Trimming removed 4 bases at V and 5 bases at J, with 18 bases between. The CDR3 totals 15 residues. Germline CDR1 and CDR2: LNHDA and SQIVND (reference sequence). The chain's CDR3 is CASSKGLRAPDEQYF. CDR3 sequence (DNA): TGTGCCAGTAGTAAGGGGTTGAGGGCCCCAGACGAGCAGTACTTC.

There are a few counts of this clone. The CDR3 protein is CASSLGLAGGPGPYEQYF. The CDR3 coding sequence is TGTGCCAGCAGCTTAGGGCTAGCGGGAGGGCCGGGGCCCTACGAGCAGTACTTC. V gene TRBV7-8 combines with J gene TRBJ2-7; 12 nucleotides align to TRBD2. The germline CDR1 and CDR2 sequences are SGHVS and FQNEAQ. The CDR3 runs 18 residues. The trim removed 1 base at V and 2 bases at J, leaving 9 bases unmatched.

This clone showed up just once. The CDR3 DNA reads TGTGCCAGCAGTTTGGTAGCGGGCATCCAAGAGACCCAGTACTTC. Its protein product is CASSLVAGIQETQYF. The chain carries TRBV28 and TRBJ2-5; 7 bases agree with TRBD2. Germline lookup yields CDR1 MDHEN and CDR2 SYDVKM. V shed 3 bases and J 1 base; nucleotides not matched to a gene: 5. CDR3 length: 15 amino acids.

The chain links TRBV19 to TRBJ2-1; 7 bases are shared with TRBD1. The CDR3 contains 17 residues. Trimming took 3 bases from V and 0 from J; bases not matched to a gene: 8. Germline CDR1 is LNHDA and CDR2 is SQIVND (reference sequence). CDR3 sequence: CASSMLPRDSSYNEQFF. The CDR3 DNA follows: TGTGCCAGTAGTATGCTCCCAAGGGACAGCTCCTACAATGAGCAGTTCTTC.

CDR3 sequence: CASTGLAGSGETQYF. In nucleotides, the CDR3 is TGTGCCAGCACCGGACTAGCGGGGTCAGGGGAGACCCAGTACTTC. The V gene is TRBV6-1, the J gene TRBJ2-5; TRBD2 aligns across 12 bases. In germline, CDR1 is MNHNS, CDR2 SASEGT. The V and J ends lost 7 bases and 5 bases, in that order; junction bases with no gene match: 8. This CDR3 is 15 amino acids long.

This clone was recorded once. The chain has TRBV5-1 and TRBJ2-1; D perhaps matches TRBD2 (6 bases). Deletions cut 0 bases from V and 0 bases from J, with 13 bases between. Germline V CDR1 and CDR2: SGHRS, YFSETQ. The CDR3 consists of 17 residues. The CDR3 spells CASSLAAAGSSYNEQFF. The CDR3 nucleotides are TGCGCCAGCAGCTTGGCTGCAGCGGGCAGCTCCTACAATGAGCAGTTCTTC.

The chain recombines TRBV15 with TRBJ1-2; 9 bases align to TRBD1. The trim removed 3 bases at V and 2 bases at J, leaving 1 base unmatched. This CDR3 is built from 14 residues. Germline V gene lookup returns CDR1 LNHNV and CDR2 YYDKDF (reference sequence). The CDR3 here is CATSRDRGNYGYTF. CDR3 in DNA: TGTGCCACCAGCAGGGACAGGGGAAACTATGGCTACACCTTC. Supplemented by reference TRBV15 and TRBJ1-2, the full variable domain reads DAMVIQNPRYQVTQFGKPVTLSCSQTLNHNVMYWYQQKSSQAPKLLFHYYDKDFNNEADTPDNFQSRRPNTSFCFLDIRSPGLGDTAMYLCATSRDRGNYGYTFGSGTRLTVV.

A single count supports this clone. The chain couples TRBV5-8 to TRBJ2-3; TRBD1 matches 7 bases. The CDR3 spans 14 residues. The junction had 6 bases not matched to a gene; V was cut back by 4 bases and J by 4 bases. Per germline, CDR1 SGHTS and CDR2 YDEGEE. CDR3 nucleotides: TGTGCCAGCAGCAAGGGACAGTGGCCAGATACGCAGTATTTT. It encodes CASSKGQWPDTQYF.

This rearrangement joins TRBV7-8 to TRBJ2-7; D unclear. This CDR3 region has 15 residues. In germline, CDR1 is SGHVS, CDR2 FQNEAQ. The V end lost 5 bases, the J end lost 1 base, and 15 bases lay between the germline ends. CDR3 loop: CASSPRGATSYEQYF. The DNA of the CDR3 is TGTGCCAGCAGCCCCCGCGGTGCGACTTCCTACGAGCAGTACTTC.

The V gene is TRBV18, the J gene TRBJ2-7; D remains ambiguous. Germline V CDR1 and CDR2: KGHSH, LQKENI. This CDR3 has 13 residues. V lost 1 base to trimming and J lost 7 bases, with 11 bases between them. CDR3 protein: CASSPLSPWEQYF. The CDR3 DNA reads as TGTGCCAGCTCACCACTTTCCCCCTGGGAGCAGTACTTC.

The chain has TRBV25-1 and TRBJ1-4, with D maybe TRBD1 (5 bases). The CDR3 covers 14 residues. The V gene lost 5 bases and the J gene lost 0 bases, with 7 bases spanning the gap. Germline CDR1 and CDR2: MGHDK and SYGVNS. This CDR3 is CASSRDATNEKLFF. The CDR3 DNA reads TGTGCCAGCAGTAGGGACGCAACTAATGAAAAACTGTTTTTT.

The chain carries TRBV7-9 and TRBJ1-2; D is unclear. This CDR3 comprises 12 residues. V dropped 5 bases and J dropped 6 bases, with 10 bases sitting between them. Germline loops: CDR1 SEHNR, CDR2 FQNEAQ (reference sequence). CDR3 DNA sequence: TGTGCCAGCAGCGCCGATCGGGATGGCTACACCTTC. It encodes CASSADRDGYTF.

The rearrangement uses TRBV19 and TRBJ1-1; 10 bases fit TRBD1. CDR3 length: 15 amino acids. The V gene end was trimmed by 9 bases and the J gene end by 5 bases; junction bases not matched to a gene: 12. CDR1 LNHDA and CDR2 SQIVND come from the germline V gene (reference sequence). The CDR3 region is CASDRDRGYRTEAFF. The CDR3, as DNA: TGTGCCAGCGACCGGGACAGGGGATATAGGACTGAAGCTTTCTTT.

The chain is built from TRBV7-3 and TRBJ2-2; TRBD2 matches 7 bases. The germline V gene encodes CDR1 SGHTA and CDR2 FQGTGA. V lost 5 bases, J lost 6 bases, and 3 bases stayed unmatched. The length of the CDR3 is 13 residues. Here the CDR3 reads CASSLGLAGELFF. The CDR3, as DNA: TGTGCCAGCAGCCTAGGACTAGCCGGGGAGCTGTTTTTT.

The count of this clone is one. V usage is TRBV14 and J usage is TRBJ1-4; perhaps TRBD1 as D (6 bases). CDR3 length equals 16 residues. V was pared by 0 bases and J by 8 bases, with 16 bases between. The germline V gene encodes CDR1 SGHDN and CDR2 FVKESK. This chain's CDR3 is CASSQELGGLGEKLFF. The CDR3 DNA reads as TGTGCCAGCAGCCAAGAATTGGGGGGCTTAGGAGAAAAACTGTTTTTT.

The V and J genes are TRBV5-8 and TRBJ2-1, with TRBD2 matching 10 bases. CDR3 length equals 17 residues. In germline, CDR1 is SGHTS, CDR2 YDEGEE. Losses at the gene ends were 4 bases for V and 4 bases for J; bases not matched to a gene: 11. The CDR3, as DNA: TGTGCCAGCAGCCCCCAGGAGCTAGCGGGAGTATACAATGAGCAGTTCTTC. This sequence encodes CASSPQELAGVYNEQFF.

The J gene is TRBJ2-7, the V gene TRBV7-9; possibly TRBD1 for D (6 bases). Germline V gene lookup returns CDR1 SEHNR and CDR2 FQNEAQ (reference sequence). V was trimmed by 0 bases and J by 4 bases, leaving 10 bases between them. The CDR3 runs 14 residues. CDR3 residues: CASSLAGGGYEQYF. In DNA form, the CDR3 reads TGTGCCAGCAGCTTAGCAGGGGGTGGATACGAGCAGTACTTC.

The rearrangement joins TRBV10-1 to TRBJ2-2; D gene ambiguous. Trimming removed 6 bases at V and 0 bases at J, with 5 bases between. The CDR3 totals 13 residues. In germline, CDR1 is WNHNN, CDR2 SYGVQD (reference sequence). CDR3 nucleotides: TGCGCCAGCAGGCTCGCGAACACCGGGGAGCTGTTTTTT. Its translation is CASRLANTGELFF.

This chain's CDR3 is CASKRSSGANVLTF. For the CDR3, the DNA is TGTGCCAGCAAAAGGAGCTCTGGGGCCAACGTCCTGACTTTC. This chain connects TRBV6-5 to TRBJ2-6; no firm D call. Germline CDR1 is MNHEY and CDR2 is SVGAGI. The CDR3 loop spans 14 amino acids. Trimming stripped 7 bases from V and 0 bases from J, with 7 bases between.

The genes are TRBV15 and TRBJ2-2; D uncertain. Germline CDR1 reads LNHNV; CDR2 reads YYDKDF (reference sequence). Trimming stripped 0 bases from V and 0 bases from J, with 5 bases between. The CDR3 extends over 15 amino acids. As DNA, the CDR3 is TGTGCCACCAGCAGAGATAGGACGAACACCGGGGAGCTGTTTTTT. Protein product: CATSRDRTNTGELFF. Based on the CDR3 plus reference TRBV15 and TRBJ2-2, the full variable domain is DAMVIQNPRYQVTQFGKPVTLSCSQTLNHNVMYWYQQKSSQAPKLLFHYYDKDFNNEADTPDNFQSRRPNTSFCFLDIRSPGLGDTAMYLCATSRDRTNTGELFFGEGSRLTVL.

The chain joins TRBV9 to TRBJ2-1, with D possibly TRBD2 on 5 matching bases. The length of the CDR3 is 11 residues. The V end lost 3 bases, the J end lost 10 bases, and 8 bases lay between the germline ends. The germline CDR1 and CDR2 sequences are SGDLS and YYNGEE. The CDR3 protein is CASSGQREQFF. CDR3 DNA sequence: TGTGCCAGCAGCGGCCAGCGGGAGCAGTTCTTC. Full variable domain (missing parts from reference TRBV9 and TRBJ2-1): DSGVTQTPKHLITATGQRVTLRCSPRSGDLSVYWYQQSLDQGLQFLIQYYNGEERAKGNILERFSAQQFPDLHSELNLSSLELGDSALYFCASSGQREQFFGPGTRLTVL.

This sequence joins TRBV18 and TRBJ2-3; 8 nucleotides agree with TRBD2. CDR1 is KGHSH, CDR2 LQKENI, per germline. This CDR3 is built from 16 residues. Trimming cost V 6 bases and J 0 bases; bases outside gene matches: 8. The CDR3 sequence is CASSEKLAASTDTQYF. The CDR3 DNA follows: TGTGCCAGCTCGGAGAAACTAGCGGCCAGCACAGATACGCAGTATTTT.

This chain connects TRBV7-3 to TRBJ2-3, with TRBD1 matching 7 bases. The CDR3 extends over 16 amino acids. Germline V gives CDR1 SGHTA, CDR2 FQGTGA. Trimming removed 4 bases from V and 0 bases from J; junction bases left unmatched: 7. The CDR3 loop is CASSSYRGSSTDTQYF. The CDR3 region has the DNA TGTGCCAGCAGCTCGTACAGGGGCTCTAGCACAGATACGCAGTATTTT.

The CDR3 loop is CASSLRLAGLFYTGELFF. In nucleotides, the CDR3 is TGTGCCAGCAGCTTAAGGCTAGCGGGCCTCTTTTACACCGGGGAGCTGTTTTTT. V gene TRBV7-9 combines with J gene TRBJ2-2; 8 bases map to TRBD2. The CDR3 extends over 18 amino acids. V was pared by 2 bases and J by 3 bases, with 11 bases of the junction left unmatched. Per the germline V gene, CDR1 is SEHNR and CDR2 is FQNEAQ (reference sequence). The variable domain in full, completed from reference TRBV7-9 and TRBJ2-2, reads DTGVSQNPRHKITKRGQNVTFRCDPISEHNRLYWYRQTLGQGPEFLTYFQNEAQLEKSRLLSDRFSAERPKGSFSTLEIQRTEQGDSAMYLCASSLRLAGLFYTGELFFGEGSRLTVL.

This chain joins TRBV10-3 and TRBJ1-2; no clear D. Trimming stripped 4 bases from V and 1 base from J, with 7 bases between. Germline loops: CDR1 ENHRY, CDR2 SYGVKD. This CDR3 has 13 residues. In nucleotides, the CDR3 is TGTGCCATCAGTGTTGGCGGTAACTATGGCTACACCTTC. Its protein product is CAISVGGNYGYTF.

The chain employs TRBV27 and TRBJ1-2; possibly TRBD1 for D (6 bases). CDR3 size: 16 residues. Trimming stripped 5 bases from V and 7 bases from J, with 23 bases between. The germline gives CDR1 MNHEY, CDR2 SMNVEV (reference sequence). This CDR3 is CASSPSSTGPSRGYTF. In DNA, the CDR3 is TGTGCCAGCAGTCCATCGTCGACAGGACCGTCCCGTGGCTACACCTTC.

The J gene is TRBJ1-2, the V gene TRBV7-9, with 8 nucleotides matching TRBD1. The CDR3 sequence is 16 residues long. Looked up from germline, CDR1 is SEHNR and CDR2 is FQNEAQ (reference sequence). V dropped 5 bases and J dropped 8; count of bases not matched to a gene: 16. The CDR3 loop is CASSDPARQGLRGYTF. The CDR3 nucleotides are TGTGCCAGCAGCGACCCAGCAAGACAGGGGTTGCGGGGCTACACCTTC.

This clone has just one count. This chain links TRBV14 with TRBJ2-3; 10 positions match TRBD2. V shed 2 bases and J 3 bases; nucleotides not matched to a gene: 11. The CDR3 contains 18 residues. CDR1 and CDR2 from the germline V gene are SGHDN and FVKESK. The CDR3 spells CASSQLGPLAGVTDTQYF. CDR3 bases: TGTGCCAGCAGCCAATTGGGGCCCCTAGCGGGAGTGACAGATACGCAGTATTTT.

The genes are TRBV14 and TRBJ2-1; unclear D gene. The CDR3 contains 12 residues. V gave up 1 base and J gave up 10 bases, with 8 bases separating them. Germline CDR1 is SGHDN and CDR2 is FVKESK. The CDR3 DNA reads as TGTGCCAGCAGCCAAGCCGGTTACGAGCAGTTCTTC. As protein: CASSQAGYEQFF.

This clone was seen just once. The chain couples TRBV7-3 to TRBJ1-2, with D uncertain. V was trimmed by 0 bases and J by 4 bases, leaving 9 bases between them. Per the germline V gene, CDR1 is SGHTA and CDR2 is FQGTGA. The CDR3 contains 14 residues. Written as DNA, the CDR3 is TGTGCCAGCAGCTTAACCCGGAGTAGCTATGGCTACACCTTC. As protein: CASSLTRSSYGYTF.